This entry lists 26 T cell receptor beta chains sequenced from one sample in a study of T cell responses to AZD1222 COVID-19 vaccine. Measured with immunoSEQ multiplex PCR; TCRdb has only the in-frame clones, and not every one. The table shows some 22,000 clones, with less than 85% occurring only once. Source: peripheral blood, taken on day 0 of AZD1222 vaccination. Receptors were obtained from an adult in good health.

This chain connects TRBV7-8 to TRBJ2-4; TRBD2 might be the D (6 bases). Germline V lookup: CDR1 SGHVS, CDR2 FQNEAQ. V lost 4 bases to trimming and J lost 2 bases, with 18 bases between them. The CDR3 is 17 amino acids. The CDR3 DNA is TGTGCCAGCAGCTCCCAAGGCGGGGTTTGGACCAAAAACATTCAGTACTTC. This encodes CASSSQGGVWTKNIQYF.

The chain couples TRBV18 to TRBJ2-7; possible D gene TRBD1, 6 bases. CDR1 and CDR2 (germline): KGHSH, LQKENI. Trimming took off 2 bases at V and 6 bases at J, with 14 bases between the two ends. The CDR3 length is 14 residues. The CDR3 region is CASSPVQGEREQYF. The CDR3 bases are TGTGCCAGCTCACCAGTACAGGGCGAACGCGAGCAGTACTTC.

The chain couples TRBV29-1 to TRBJ2-3; TRBD1 is a possible D gene (6 bases). This CDR3 has 14 residues. Germline V gene lookup returns CDR1 SQVTM and CDR2 ANQGSEA. Trimming shortened V by 4 bases and J by 5 bases, and 16 bases separated the two germline ends. In nucleotides, the CDR3 is TGCAGCGTTGGACAGGTCTCTCTGGTAGATACGCAGTATTTT. This encodes CSVGQVSLVDTQYF.

V usage is TRBV30 and J usage is TRBJ2-3; tentatively, D is TRBD2 (5 bases). Deletions cut 7 bases from V and 1 base from J, with 12 bases between. The CDR3 covers 13 residues. CDR1 and CDR2 from the germline V gene are GTSNPN and SVGIG (reference sequence). The CDR3: CASRERGTDTQYF. CDR3 coding DNA: TGTGCCTCTAGGGAGAGGGGCACAGATACGCAGTATTTT.

The chain employs TRBV5-1 and TRBJ2-7; D might be TRBD1 (5 bases). Germline assignment: CDR1 SGHRS and CDR2 YFSETQ. With 0 bases removed from V and 0 bases from J, the gap between germline ends came to 10 bases. This CDR3 has 15 residues. For the CDR3, the DNA is TGCGCCAGCAGCTTGGCCCCCGACAGCTCCTACGAGCAGTACTTC. Translating it yields CASSLAPDSSYEQYF.

The rearrangement links TRBV5-6 to TRBJ2-4, with D perhaps TRBD2 (5 bases). The CDR3 loop spans 14 amino acids. Trimming removed 0 bases at V and 3 bases at J, with 7 bases between. Per the germline V gene, CDR1 is SGHDT and CDR2 is YYEEEE. The CDR3 region has the DNA TGTGCCAGCAGCTTGGGGGGAGTCAAAAACATTCAGTACTTC. Protein product: CASSLGGVKNIQYF.

Only one count was recorded for this clone. The J gene is TRBJ2-7, the V gene TRBV3-1 (or the pseudogene TRBV3-2); D possibly corresponds to TRBD2 (6 bases). Per the germline V gene, CDR1 is LGHDT and CDR2 is YNNKEL (reference sequence). This CDR3 is built from 13 residues. The germline V and J ends were trimmed by 5 bases and 3 bases, with 11 bases remaining between them. CDR3 amino acids: CASSDGLHYEQYF. The CDR3 region has the DNA TGTGCCAGCAGCGACGGACTACACTACGAGCAGTACTTC.

The V call is TRBV7-6, the J call TRBJ2-3; TRBD2 aligns across 7 bases. Germline CDR1 SGHVS, CDR2 FNYEAQ. The CDR3 is 16 residues long. Trimming took 5 bases from V and 4 from J; bases not matched to a gene: 12. The CDR3 is CASSPSGGVAADTQYF. In nucleotides, the CDR3 is TGTGCCAGCAGCCCCTCGGGGGGAGTTGCGGCAGATACGCAGTATTTT. Combining the CDR3 with reference TRBV7-6 and TRBJ2-3 gives the whole variable domain GAGVSQSPRYKVTKRGQDVALRCDPISGHVSLYWYRQALGQGPEFLTYFNYEAQQDKSGLPNDRFSAERPEGSISTLTIQRTEQRDSAMYRCASSPSGGVAADTQYFGPGTRLTVL.

J is TRBJ2-1 and V is TRBV7-9; 9 bases line up with TRBD2. Trimming took 0 bases from V and 5 from J; bases not matched to a gene: 5. The germline gives CDR1 SEHNR, CDR2 FQNEAQ (reference sequence). The CDR3 has 16 amino acids. The CDR3 nucleotides read TGTGCCAGCAGCTTAGCGGAGGCGGGAGGGAACAATGAGCAGTTCTTC. It yields the protein CASSLAEAGGNNEQFF.

This chain joins TRBV18 and TRBJ2-3, with 9 bases identical to TRBD2. Germline-derived CDR1 and CDR2 are KGHSH and LQKENI. The junction had 6 bases not matched to a gene; V was cut back by 0 bases and J by 2 bases. The CDR3 contains 17 residues. CDR3 amino acids: CASSPPASGATTDTQYF. The CDR3 DNA reads TGTGCCAGCTCACCACCGGCTAGCGGGGCAACCACAGATACGCAGTATTTT.

CDR3 loop: CASSLELSPLHF. CDR3 sequence (DNA): TGTGCCAGCAGCTTAGAGTTATCACCCCTCCACTTT. The chain recombines TRBV11-2 with TRBJ1-6; D uncertain. The CDR3 is made up of 12 amino acids. Germline V gene data show CDR1 as SGHAT and CDR2 as FQNNGV. V was trimmed by 0 bases and J by 10 bases, leaving 4 bases between them. The entire variable domain, with the rest obtained from reference TRBV11-2 and TRBJ1-6, is as follows: EAGVAQSPRYKIIEKRQSVAFWCNPISGHATLYWYQQILGQGPKLLIQFQNNGVVDDSQLPKDRFSAERLKGVDSTLKIQPAKLEDSAVYLCASSLELSPLHFGNGTRLTVT.

The chain joins TRBV5-1 to TRBJ2-1, with unresolved D. V lost 1 base and J 5 bases, leaving 10 bases between the germline ends. Germline CDR1 is SGHRS and CDR2 is YFSETQ. The CDR3 runs to 14 residues. For the CDR3, the DNA is TGCGCCAGCAGCTTGATGGGCGATGACAATGAGCAGTTCTTC. This sequence encodes CASSLMGDDNEQFF.

This rearrangement joins TRBV5-1 to TRBJ1-1; weak D call: TRBD1 (5 bases). V shed 5 bases and J shed 7 bases, with 15 bases lying between them. This CDR3 is built from 13 residues. Germline loops: CDR1 SGHRS, CDR2 YFSETQ. The CDR3 here is CASRVDRDREAFF. CDR3 bases: TGCGCCAGCAGGGTAGACAGAGATCGTGAAGCTTTCTTT.

The rearrangement joins TRBV5-1 to TRBJ1-3; D perhaps matches TRBD1 (6 bases). The CDR3 runs 14 residues. V was clipped by 0 bases and J by 3 bases, with 7 bases between them. Germline V gene data show CDR1 as SGHRS and CDR2 as YFSETQ. The CDR3 DNA reads TGCGCCAGCAGCTTGGGACAGGTTGGAAACACCATATATTTT. It is translated as CASSLGQVGNTIYF. The full variable domain, rest sourced from reference TRBV5-1 and TRBJ1-3, is KAGVTQTPRYLIKTRGQQVTLSCSPISGHRSVSWYQQTPGQGLQFLFEYFSETQRNKGNFPGRFSGRQFSNSRSEMNVSTLELGDSALYLCASSLGQVGNTIYFGEGSWLTVV.

CDR3 protein: CASSLLTGEEGNEQFF. The CDR3 DNA sequence: TGCGCCAGCAGCTTGTTGACGGGAGAGGAGGGCAATGAGCAGTTCTTC. V and J are TRBV5-1 and TRBJ2-1; a weak D match, TRBD2 (6 bases). CDR1 and CDR2 (germline): SGHRS, YFSETQ. The CDR3 has 16 amino acids. Trimming removed 1 base at V and 6 bases at J, with 17 bases between. Full variable domain (remainder filled in from reference TRBV5-1 and TRBJ2-1): KAGVTQTPRYLIKTRGQQVTLSCSPISGHRSVSWYQQTPGQGLQFLFEYFSETQRNKGNFPGRFSGRQFSNSRSEMNVSTLELGDSALYLCASSLLTGEEGNEQFFGPGTRLTVL.

This clone was observed once. The chain uses TRBV5-6 and TRBJ2-5, with 11 nucleotides matching TRBD2. The CDR3 runs to 14 residues. In germline, CDR1 is SGHDT, CDR2 YYEEEE. The J segment lost 1 base and the V segment lost 4 bases, leaving 0 bases of the junction unmatched. The CDR3 DNA is TGTGCCAGCAGCGGGACTAGCGGCCAAGAGACCCAGTACTTC. It specifies CASSGTSGQETQYF.

The chain carries TRBV5-1 and TRBJ2-5, with D perhaps given as TRBD1 or TRBD2 (6 bases each). V gave up 3 bases and J gave up 4 bases, with 10 bases separating them. The CDR3 consists of 13 residues. Germline-derived CDR1 and CDR2 are SGHRS and YFSETQ. CDR3 coding DNA: TGCGCCAGCAGCTCCCCGGGGGCAGAGACCCAGTACTTC. It codes for CASSSPGAETQYF.

The chain uses TRBV7-9 and TRBJ2-1; 15 nucleotides match TRBD2. The CDR3 contains 18 residues. Germline trimming cut 5 bases from V and 7 bases from J; bases unmatched to any gene: 12. In germline, CDR1 is SEHNR, CDR2 FQNEAQ (reference sequence). In DNA form, the CDR3 reads TGTGCCAGCAGCCTCTCCGGACTAGCGGGAGGGAGTGCTAATGAGCAGTTCTTC. Protein product: CASSLSGLAGGSANEQFF.

The V call is TRBV27, the J call TRBJ1-2; weak D call: TRBD1 (6 bases). The CDR3 spans 12 residues. Trimming pared 2 bases from V and 7 bases from J, leaving 8 bases between. Germline CDR1 MNHEY, CDR2 SMNVEV (reference sequence). CDR3 bases: TGTGCCAGCAGTTTAAGAGGGGGTGGCTACACCTTC. Translation: CASSLRGGGYTF.

This rearrangement joins TRBV19 to TRBJ1-5; possible D gene TRBD1, 5 bases. CDR3 length: 14 residues. From germline, CDR1 is LNHDA and CDR2 SQIVND (reference sequence). The germline V and J ends were trimmed by 7 bases and 7 bases, with 17 bases remaining between them. The CDR3 here is CASTGDRRTQPQHF. The CDR3, as DNA: TGTGCCAGTACTGGTGACAGAAGGACACAGCCCCAGCATTTT.

The chain is built from TRBV7-9 and TRBJ2-7; perhaps D is TRBD1 or TRBD2 (5 bases each). The CDR3 runs to 14 residues. V lost 5 bases to trimming and J lost 0 bases, with 11 bases between them. Germline CDR1 reads SEHNR; CDR2 reads FQNEAQ (reference sequence). This CDR3 is CASSPWDGSYEQYF. CDR3 nucleotides: TGTGCCAGCAGCCCCTGGGACGGCTCCTACGAGCAGTACTTC.

The V and J genes are TRBV27 and TRBJ2-3; no clear D gene. V lost 7 bases and J 7 bases, leaving 15 bases between the germline ends. The CDR3 has 13 amino acids. Germline CDR1 MNHEY, CDR2 SMNVEV (reference sequence). The DNA for the CDR3 is TGTGCCAGCATCGTAAACAGTGCAAATACGCAGTATTTT. As protein: CASIVNSANTQYF.

The chain links TRBV18 to TRBJ2-1; 11 bases fit TRBD1. Trimming at V came to 6 bases and at J to 2 bases, leaving 3 bases not matched to a gene. The CDR3 has 15 residues. The germline CDR1 and CDR2 sequences are KGHSH and LQKENI. DNA for the CDR3: TGTGCCAGCTCCCCGGGACAGGGGGCCTACAATGAGCAGTTCTTC. This encodes CASSPGQGAYNEQFF.

J is TRBJ1-1 and V is TRBV7-3, with D perhaps matching TRBD1 (5 bases). Trimming took 3 bases from V and 3 from J, leaving 11 bases between them. Germline loops: CDR1 SGHTA, CDR2 FQGTGA. The CDR3 is made up of 14 amino acids. For the CDR3, the DNA is TGTGCCAGCAGCTTCACGGGAGGGGACACTGAAGCTTTCTTT. Its protein is CASSFTGGDTEAFF.

The chain recombines TRBV6-5 with TRBJ2-1; 12 positions agree with TRBD2. The germline V gene has CDR1 MNHEY and CDR2 SVGAGI. This CDR3 is built from 14 residues. Losses at the gene ends were 0 bases for V and 13 bases for J; bases not matched to a gene: 4. The CDR3 protein is CASSYSRTSGIQFF. As DNA, the CDR3 is TGTGCCAGCAGTTACTCACGGACTAGCGGGATCCAGTTCTTC.

Here the CDR3 reads CASNKGYGLNGLYLEAFF. In DNA, the CDR3 is TGTGCCAGCAACAAAGGGTACGGACTTAACGGTCTCTACCTCGAAGCTTTCTTT. The chain carries TRBV19 and TRBJ1-1, with D unresolved. Germline V gene data show CDR1 as LNHDA and CDR2 as SQIVND (reference sequence). V lost 9 bases and J 8 bases, leaving 34 bases between the germline ends. The CDR3 totals 18 residues. The full variable domain, with the rest looked up from reference TRBV19 and TRBJ1-1, is DGGITQSPKYLFRKEGQNVTLSCEQNLNHDAMYWYRQDPGQGLRLIYYSQIVNDFQKGDIAEGYSVSREKKESFPLTVTSAQKNPTAFYLCASNKGYGLNGLYLEAFFGQGTRLTVV.